This T cell receptor beta chain was found in a study of T cell changes during pregnancy in multiple sclerosis. Libraries were prepared by immunoSEQ multiplex PCR; TCRdb keeps only in-frame clonotypes and omits some of them. This sample carries tens of thousands of clones, about 90% of them seen once, and the ten largest clones take 0.45% to 0.75%. Between the trimmed V and J ends, which lost 1 base and 8 bases, there was a span of 12 bases. The CDR3 has 14 residues. The germline V gene encodes CDR1 SGHVS and CDR2 FQNEAQ. V and J are TRBV7-8 and TRBJ1-3; a possible D gene is TRBD1 (5 bases). The sequencing used CD4+ T cells from peripheral blood mononuclear cells, collected in the first trimester of pregnancy. The TCR sequence derives from a female donor with multiple sclerosis, enrolled in a pregnancy study. The CDR3 coding sequence is TGTGCCAGCAGCTTAGGGCGGGGACCGGACACCATATATTTT. Amino acid sequence: CASSLGRGPDTIYF.